The rows below give T cell receptor beta chains drawn from one sample of a study of blood T cell repertoires in COVID-19. TCRdb keeps only in-frame clones here, not all; method: immunoSEQ multiplex PCR. The sample lists under 300,000 clones, 85% occurring once. The sequencing input was peripheral blood. These TCRs come from a human donor in a cohort sampled during active COVID-19. The conserved cysteine and the conserved F or W are not part of the CDR3 here. The D gene is left open where the match is weak.

TRBV27	TRBJ2-1	TRBD2	ASSSWTSGRVNEQF
TRBV5-1	TRBJ2-3	TRBD2	ASSSGTTRTDTQY
TRBV6-5	TRBJ1-5	-	ASTRGNSNQPQH
TRBV28	TRBJ2-1	TRBD2	ASSLGGSGAPYNEQF
TRBV5-6	TRBJ2-1	TRBD2	ASSWGVRLAGATEQF
TRBV2	TRBJ1-2	-	ASSVAGANGYT
TRBV21-1	TRBJ1-2	-	ASSNKGDVDGYT
TRBV9	TRBJ2-4	-	ASSPTAADLKNIQY
TRBV6-5	TRBJ1-1	-	ASAANTEAF
TRBV7-9	TRBJ1-4	-	ASSLSVQEKLF